A selection of T cell receptor beta chains follows, all from one sample in a study of T cell clonotyping in hematopoietic cell transplantation. TCRdb keeps only in-frame clones here, not all; method: immunoSEQ multiplex PCR. The sample lists approximately 50,000 clones; around 86% were seen once. This material consisted of peripheral blood mononuclear cells, taken before stem cell transplant. The receptors derive from a man aged 55 to 70 with biphenotypic leukemia. Some clones in this sample may be carry-over from other donors' samples. Both conserved end residues are part of each CDR3. Each record gives: V gene, J gene, D gene, clone size, CDR3 DNA, CDR3 protein. The D gene is left open where the match is weak. Size is stated for part of the rows, as once, few or many counts, or as a class when the clone is expanded.

>TRBV27|TRBJ1-5|NA|NA
TGTGCCAGCAGTTTAAGGGGCACAGGTACGGGGAATCAGCCCCAGCATTTT
CASSLRGTGTGNQPQHF
>TRBV4-1|TRBJ1-1|NA|NA
TGCGCCAGCAGCCAAGAGGGGGGATTGAACACTGAAGCTTTCTTT
CASSQEGGLNTEAFF
>TRBV6-1|TRBJ1-1|NA|NA
TGTGCCAGCAATGGGGCAGCACGACCTGAAGCTTTCTTT
CASNGAARPEAFF
>TRBV30|TRBJ1-3|NA|NA
TGTGCCTGGGGACAAAACTCTGGAAACACCATATATTTT
CAWGQNSGNTIYF
>TRBV11-2|TRBJ1-4|TRBD1|NA
TGTGCCAGCAGCTTAGAGCCTTTCGGGACAGGGCAGGGAAAACTGTTTTTT
CASSLEPFGTGQGKLFF
>TRBV5-4|TRBJ2-5|TRBD1|NA
TGTGCCAGCAGCTTAGGTCCAGGGGGAGAGACCCAGTACTTC
CASSLGPGGETQYF
>TRBV5-6|TRBJ1-2|NA|NA
TGTGCCAGCAGCTTGAGGGGAGAGTACGGCTACACCTTC
CASSLRGEYGYTF
>TRBV7-2|TRBJ2-3|NA|once
TGTGCCAGCAGCTTATTTCGGGATACGCAGTATTTT
CASSLFRDTQYF
>TRBV20-1|TRBJ2-5|NA|NA
TGCAGTGCTCAATTCCAAGAGACCCAGTACTTC
CSAQFQETQYF
>TRBV7-2|TRBJ1-1|NA|NA
TGTGCCAGCAGCTTTGAGGGGTTGAACACTGAAGCTTTCTTT
CASSFEGLNTEAFF
>TRBV6-6|TRBJ1-1|NA|NA
TGTGCCAGCAGTTACACCCCCCTGGGGGACGGTGAAGCTTTCTTT
CASSYTPLGDGEAFF
>TRBV30|TRBJ1-1|TRBD1|NA
TGTGCCTGGAGTGTGAGGGGGCAGGCGCCTGGGGCTTTCTTT
CAWSVRGQAPGAFF
>TRBV25-1|TRBJ1-2|NA|NA
TGTGCCAGCAGTAGGGGGTTGTTCGGGGACTATGGCTACACCTTC
CASSRGLFGDYGYTF
>TRBV7-2|TRBJ1-5|NA|once
TGTGCCAGCAGCTCGGGCCCTAATCAGCCCCAGCATTTT
CASSSGPNQPQHF
>TRBV7-9|TRBJ2-1|NA|NA
TGTGCCAGCAGCTTAGTGACGGGACACCCAAAAAACAATGAGCAGTTCTTC
CASSLVTGHPKNNEQFF
>TRBV4-3|TRBJ2-3|TRBD2|NA
TGCGCCAGCAGCCAAGATTTGGCGGGAGCTTCAGATACGCAGTATTTT
CASSQDLAGASDTQYF
>TRBV6-1|TRBJ2-2|TRBD1|few
TGTGCCACCAACAGGGGGCCGGACACCGGGGAGCTGTTTTTT
CATNRGPDTGELFF
>TRBV4-1|TRBJ1-2|TRBD1|NA
TGCGCCAGCAGCCAAAGACAGGGGAACTATGGCTACACCTTC
CASSQRQGNYGYTF
>TRBV5-8|TRBJ1-4|NA|NA
TGTGCCAGCAGCTCGGGAGTTGACAGCAATGAAAAACTGTTTTTT
CASSSGVDSNEKLFF
>TRBV28|TRBJ2-5|TRBD1|NA
TGTGCCAGCAGTCTACAGGGGGCCTCTAAAGAGACCCAGTACTTC
CASSLQGASKETQYF
>TRBV6-1|TRBJ2-2|NA|NA
TGTGCCAGCGCTCTCGAGAGGCACACCGGGGAGCTGTTTTTT
CASALERHTGELFF
>TRBV6-1|TRBJ1-5|NA|few
TGTGCCAGCAGTCGTCGACAGCCGATTAAGCCCCAGCATTTT
CASSRRQPIKPQHF
>TRBV30|TRBJ2-7|NA|NA
TGTGCCTGGAACAGGGCCCCCCACGAGCAGTACTTC
CAWNRAPHEQYF
>TRBV7-2|TRBJ2-7|NA|NA
TGTGCCAGCAGCTTATCTTACACCTCATACGAGCAGTACTTC
CASSLSYTSYEQYF
>TRBV27|TRBJ2-2|TRBD2|once
TGTGCCAGCAGTTTATTTAGCGGGAGAGTCTCCGGGGAGCTGTTTTTT
CASSLFSGRVSGELFF
>TRBV7-9|TRBJ1-4|NA|NA
TGTGCCAGCAGCTCAGGCGCCATGACAGGAGGAAAACTGTTTTTT
CASSSGAMTGGKLFF
>TRBV28|TRBJ2-3|NA|NA
TGTGCCAGCAGTCATGCCACAGGGGGGGTAAACACAGATACGCAGTATTTT
CASSHATGGVNTDTQYF
>TRBV4-1|TRBJ1-5|NA|NA
TGCGCCAGCAGCCCCCGGGACAAAGGGGATCAGCCCCAGCATTTT
CASSPRDKGDQPQHF
>TRBV6-1|TRBJ1-1|TRBD1|NA
TGTGCCAGCAGACCGGACAGGGACAACACTGAAGCTTTCTTT
CASRPDRDNTEAFF
>TRBV29-1|TRBJ1-1|TRBD1|NA
TGCAGCGTCAGGGGGGGGACGAACACTGAAGCTTTCTTT
CSVRGGTNTEAFF
>TRBV2|TRBJ1-3|NA|NA
TGTGCCAGCAGTCCCAGGCCACCCTCTGGAAACACCATATATTTT
CASSPRPPSGNTIYF
>TRBV28|TRBJ1-1|NA|NA
TGTGCCAGCAGTTCCTTGACACGGGACACTGAAGCTTTCTTT
CASSSLTRDTEAFF
>TRBV5-6|TRBJ2-1|NA|NA
TGTGCCAGCAGCTCGGAGGGGCTGGAAAACAATGAGCAGTTCTTC
CASSSEGLENNEQFF
>TRBV30|TRBJ2-7|TRBD2|NA
TGTGCCTGGAGTCTGGGACTAGTGGGTGAGCAGTACTTC
CAWSLGLVGEQYF
>TRBV5-1|TRBJ2-5|TRBD2|once
TGCGCCAGCAGCCTCTCCGGGACTAGCGGGGGGCGGTACCAAGAGACCCAGTACTTC
CASSLSGTSGGRYQETQYF
>TRBV11-1|TRBJ2-1|NA|NA
TGTGCCAGCAGCAAGAGCTCCTACAATGAGCAGTTCTTC
CASSKSSYNEQFF
>TRBV21-1|TRBJ1-2|NA|NA
TGTGCCAGGACAGATAACTATGGCTACACCTTC
CARTDNYGYTF
>TRBV4-1|TRBJ2-1|TRBD2|NA
TGCGCCAGCAGCCAAGATATTTTGACCCGGACTAGTTATGAGCAGTTCTTC
CASSQDILTRTSYEQFF
>TRBV11-1|TRBJ2-1|NA|NA
TGTGCCAGCAGCTTCGGGACTCGGCAGTTCTTC
CASSFGTRQFF
>TRBV2|TRBJ1-6|NA|NA
TGTGCCAGCAGTTCAGGGTTTGAGAATTCACCCCTCCACTTT
CASSSGFENSPLHF
>TRBV5-1|TRBJ2-5|NA|NA
TGCGCCAGCAGCATGGGAGTAGCACGGGAGACCCAGTACTTC
CASSMGVARETQYF
>TRBV9|TRBJ1-2|NA|few
TGTGCCAGCAGCGGGCAAACAGACAACTACTATGGCTACACCTTC
CASSGQTDNYYGYTF
>TRBV27|TRBJ2-7|TRBD2|once
TGTGCCAGCAGTTTAGGCGGGAGTATCAACGAGCAGTACTTC
CASSLGGSINEQYF
>TRBV19|TRBJ2-7|NA|NA
TGTGCCAGTAGTATGGTACGAGGGGTCGGCTACGAGCAGTACTTC
CASSMVRGVGYEQYF
>TRBV5-5|TRBJ1-4|NA|NA
TGTGCCAGCAGCTTAGCAGGTGGTCGGGCTAGTGAAAAACTGTTTTTT
CASSLAGGRASEKLFF
>TRBV4-1|TRBJ2-7|NA|NA
TGCGCCAGCAGCCAAGATCCCCTAGCGCTATACGAGCAGTACTTC
CASSQDPLALYEQYF
>TRBV5-1|TRBJ1-2|NA|NA
TGCGCCAGCAGCCTAAGTCCGGGACGGCAAGATGGCTACACCTTC
CASSLSPGRQDGYTF
>TRBV11-2|TRBJ2-3|NA|NA
TGTGCCAGCAGCTTAAGACTAGTCGCGGATACGCAGTATTTT
CASSLRLVADTQYF
>TRBV28|TRBJ1-1|TRBD1|NA
TGTGCCAGCAGTTCCCGACGACAGGGTAAGGAAGAAGCTTTCTTT
CASSSRRQGKEEAFF
>TRBV2|TRBJ1-2|NA|few
TGTGCCAGCAGTCCCGACAGGATTAACTATGGCTACACCTTC
CASSPDRINYGYTF
>TRBV5-1|TRBJ1-1|NA|NA
TGCGCCAGCAACCCTCAGACAGGTGGGAACACTGAAGCTTTCTTT
CASNPQTGGNTEAFF
>TRBV9|TRBJ1-1|NA|NA
TGTGCCAGCAGCCCAGAAGGGATGAACACTGAAGCTTTCTTT
CASSPEGMNTEAFF
>TRBV28|TRBJ2-7|TRBD1|NA
TGTGCCAGCAGTCGGACAGGTTCTACCTACGAGCAGTACTTC
CASSRTGSTYEQYF
>TRBV2|TRBJ2-5|TRBD2|NA
TGTGCCAGCAGTGCCCCCCAAGCGGGGCAAGAGACCCAGTACTTC
CASSAPQAGQETQYF
>TRBV27|TRBJ1-5|TRBD1|NA
TGTGCCAGCAGTTTAAGAGCGGGACAGGGGACGCAGCAGCCCCAGCATTTT
CASSLRAGQGTQQPQHF
>TRBV11-2|TRBJ2-1|TRBD2|NA
TGTGCCAGCAGCTTAGATGGAGCGGGGGTCTACAATGAGCAGTTCTTC
CASSLDGAGVYNEQFF
>TRBV5-1|TRBJ2-7|TRBD2|NA
TGCGCCAGCAGCTTGGGCGGGAGCTCCTACGAGCAGTACTTC
CASSLGGSSYEQYF
>TRBV6-5|TRBJ1-4|NA|NA
TGTGCCAGCAGTGGCGGGGGTTTCTTTAATGAAAAACTGTTTTTT
CASSGGGFFNEKLFF
>TRBV6-6|TRBJ2-7|TRBD1|NA
TGTGCCAGCACCCTAGGGGGCCCCCAATCCTACGAGCAGTACTTC
CASTLGGPQSYEQYF